This TCR beta chain was observed in a study of cytomegalovirus exposure and HLA in healthy donors. Researchers ran the PCR with 60 Vbeta and 13 Jbeta primers. Repertoires were generated with immunoSEQ multiplex PCR, while TCRdb's copy carries only in-frame clones and drops some. This sample has approximately 150,000 clones; over 60% occur once, and the top ten carry 1.5% to 2%. Trimming removed 0 bases from V and 5 bases from J, with 10 bases in between. CDR3 size: 14 residues. In germline, CDR1 is LGHNA, CDR2 YSLEER. Input material: PBMCs. This chain joins TRBV4-3 and TRBJ1-2; maybe TRBD1 (5 bases). The TCR was taken from a woman aged 30 to 39 in good health and CMV-seronegative. CDR3 region: CASSQDSGGYGYTF. CDR3 coding DNA: TGCGCCAGCAGCCAAGACTCTGGGGGGTATGGCTACACCTTC.